This TCR beta chain was sequenced for a study of blood T cell repertoires in COVID-19 (dated by TCRdb to the early 2020s). Notes on the research overall: Samples from collaborators originated in the United States, Italy and Spain and spanned both the acute and convalescent phases of COVID-19. The prospective study material was composed of cDNA or gDNA derived from T cells, B-cell-depleted T cells, or PBMCs. The dataset comprised deeply sampled blood TCRbeta repertoires from subjects exposed to, actively infected with, or recovered from COVID-19. The repertoires were released in a freely available public database meant as a resource for research on the immune response to SARS-CoV-2. The samples were drawn from the first 160 participants of the ongoing ImmuneRACE study and from roughly 1,300 subjects provided by 6 global collaborators. Sample metadata almost always included a de-identified subject ID, COVID-19 status, age in years and sex. Where HLA class I and class II types were available, the types were taken from metadata supplied by the sample provider, not from assay-based typing. Overall study outcomes, separate from this receptor: The quantity of clinical and demographic metadata differed by source and by participant and was supplied without curation.

The table lists this clone with a count of one. Its antigen has not been determined. The record has no base qualities; no much larger clone is one base away. In Seattle, one collaborating source enrolled patients while the infection was active and tracked those patients longitudinally over the course of disease. Each collaborating institution followed its own protocols to collect whole blood in K2EDTA tubes. Collaborator samples were shipped for TCRbeta analysis as frozen whole blood, isolated PBMCs, or DNA extracted from either sample type. TCRbeta CDR3 regions were amplified from genomic DNA by means of the immunoSEQ Assay, a bias-controlled multiplex PCR. In the original analysis: Nucleated cell counts per sample were estimated from amplification of reference gene primers within the assay. Sequence reads were collapsed and filtered to measure the absolute abundance of every unique TCRbeta CDR3 rearrangement. Productive Simpson clonality was computed per sample as the square root of Simpson's diversity index over productive rearrangements. TCRdb re-hosts the immuneACCESS table, in-frame sequences only. Its copies lack some clones; in the studies checked, an unresolved V gene accounts for under half of them, and the cause for the rest is not known. That table furnishes V, J and clone size, whereas the DNA furnished D and trimming. This sample gives about 240,000 clones in total; 85% of them show up just once. The ten largest clonotypes hold around 5.5% of the sample.

The TCR comes from a man between 45 and 60 years old with COVID-19, enrolled during active disease. Sequencing was performed on peripheral blood.

The nucleotides read TGTGCCAGCAGCCAAGAGATGCCCCGGGGTGAGCAGTTCTTC. This sequence encodes CASSQEMPRGEQFF. The chain is made from TRBV4-2 and TRBJ2-1; TRBD2 is a possible D gene, resting on 5 matching bases. Including cysteine and phenylalanine, the CDR3 has 14 amino acids. The read is trimmed to its CDR3 DNA, 42 bases read in frame from base 1. The germline V gene sets CDR1 to LGHNA and CDR2 to YNFKEQ. V lost 0 bases and J lost 9 bases; the stretch between them is 12 bases long.